These 25 T cell receptor beta chains came from one sample sequenced in a study of blood T cell repertoires in COVID-19. The protocol was immunoSEQ multiplex PCR, while the TCRdb copy is restricted to in-frame clones and leaves out a portion. The table shows about 80,000 clones, with 88% occurring only once. The sample taken for sequencing was peripheral blood. These receptors originate from a woman older than 75 with acute or convalescent COVID-19.

The rearrangement joins TRBV11-1 to TRBJ1-1; 9 bases are a match to TRBD1. The junction had 4 bases not matched to a gene; V was cut back by 1 base and J by 1 base. This CDR3 is built from 16 residues. The germline V gene has CDR1 SGHAT and CDR2 FQDESV (reference sequence). This CDR3 reads CASSLGTGQGNTEAFF. As DNA, the CDR3 is TGTGCCAGCAGCTTAGGGACGGGACAGGGGAACACTGAAGCTTTCTTT.

The genes are TRBV19 and TRBJ2-1; possible D gene TRBD2, 5 bases. From germline, CDR1 is LNHDA and CDR2 SQIVND (reference sequence). There are 15 residues in the CDR3. Trimming removed 10 bases from V and 9 bases from J, with 25 bases in between. CDR3 amino acids: CATNERGRPIGEQFF. In DNA, the CDR3 is TGTGCCACTAACGAGCGAGGGAGACCTATAGGTGAGCAGTTCTTC.

This clone was detected once. This sequence joins TRBV5-4 and TRBJ1-2; D is possibly TRBD1 (5 bases). Germline-derived CDR1 and CDR2 are SGHNT and YYREEE (reference sequence). V lost 4 bases, J lost 1 base, and 11 bases lay in between. This CDR3 region has 14 residues. DNA for the CDR3: TGTGCCAGCAGCGGGCCGGGGGTTAACTATGGCTACACCTTC. This translates into CASSGPGVNYGYTF.

The V and J genes are TRBV5-1 and TRBJ1-5, with D unclear. There are 13 residues in the CDR3. Germline lookup yields CDR1 SGHRS and CDR2 YFSETQ. The V gene lost 3 bases and the J gene lost 8 bases, with 12 bases spanning the gap. CDR3 nucleotide sequence: TGCGCCAGCAGCTCCGGAGGTAGGGAGCCCCAGCATTTT. Protein sequence: CASSSGGREPQHF. Based on the CDR3 plus reference TRBV5-1 and TRBJ1-5, the full variable domain is KAGVTQTPRYLIKTRGQQVTLSCSPISGHRSVSWYQQTPGQGLQFLFEYFSETQRNKGNFPGRFSGRQFSNSRSEMNVSTLELGDSALYLCASSSGGREPQHFGDGTRLSIL.

This clone appeared once. The V call is TRBV25-1, the J call TRBJ1-1, with D uncertain. The CDR3 has 13 residues. Trimming removed 4 bases at V and 7 bases at J, with 13 bases between. From germline, CDR1 is MGHDK and CDR2 SYGVNS. The DNA of the CDR3 is TGTGCCAGCAGTGCTTCCCACAGATATGAAGCTTTCTTT. It specifies CASSASHRYEAFF. The variable domain in full, with the rest retrieved from reference TRBV25-1 and TRBJ1-1, is EADIYQTPRYLVIGTGKKITLECSQTMGHDKMYWYQQDPGMELHLIHYSYGVNSTEKGDLSSESTVSRIRTEHFPLTLESARPSHTSQYLCASSASHRYEAFFGQGTRLTVV.

The chain links TRBV27 to TRBJ1-1; D is uncertain. CDR3 length: 13 amino acids. V lost 5 bases, J lost 9 bases, and 16 bases lay in between. The V gene's germline CDR1 is MNHEY and CDR2 SMNVEV (reference sequence). The CDR3 DNA sequence: TGTGCCAGCAGTCCCCTCACTGTTAATCAAGCTTTCTTT. Translation: CASSPLTVNQAFF.

The rearrangement joins TRBV2 to TRBJ2-7; 7 bases agree with TRBD2. Germline values: CDR1 SNHLY, CDR2 FYNNEI. The CDR3 is made up of 12 amino acids. The V and J ends lost 6 bases and 3 bases, in that order; junction bases with no gene match: 2. CDR3 bases: TGTGCCAGCAGAGCGGGGAACTACGAGCAGTACTTC. Translated, it gives CASRAGNYEQYF.

The rearrangement links TRBV24-1 to TRBJ2-1, with 7 positions matching TRBD2. This CDR3 region has 14 residues. V lost 5 bases to trimming and J lost 3 bases; unmatched junction nucleotides: 3. Germline CDR1 is KGHDR and CDR2 is SFDVKD. This chain's CDR3 is CATSGGGNYNEQFF. CDR3 DNA sequence: TGTGCCACCAGTGGGGGGGGGAACTACAATGAGCAGTTCTTC.

The chain links TRBV6-4 to TRBJ2-1, with D hard to call. Germline CDR1 reads MRHNA; CDR2 reads SNTAGT. The CDR3 is 15 residues long. The V gene lost 0 bases and the J gene lost 6 bases, with 12 bases spanning the gap. The CDR3 loop is CASSDSWAVSNEQFF. Written as DNA, the CDR3 is TGTGCCAGCAGTGACTCGTGGGCAGTTAGCAATGAGCAGTTCTTC.

This chain connects TRBV7-9 to TRBJ2-3, with D possibly matching TRBD1 (6 bases). With 5 bases removed from V and 2 bases from J, the gap between germline ends came to 8 bases. There are 13 residues in the CDR3. Per germline, CDR1 SEHNR and CDR2 FQNEAQ (reference sequence). The CDR3 protein is CASSAGDTDTQYF. The CDR3 nucleotides read TGTGCCAGCAGCGCAGGGGACACAGATACGCAGTATTTT.

The genes are TRBV2 and TRBJ1-3; 7 nucleotides agree with TRBD1. CDR1 and CDR2 from the germline V gene are SNHLY and FYNNEI. Unmatched junction bases numbered 0, after V lost 6 bases and J lost 1 base. The CDR3 has 13 amino acids. As DNA, the CDR3 is TGTGCCAGCAGGACAGGGTCTGGAAACACCATATATTTT. Residues: CASRTGSGNTIYF.

The genes are TRBV19 and TRBJ1-1, with a tentative D call TRBD1 (5 bases). The ends were cut back, 5 bases at V and 11 bases at J, with 12 bases in the middle. This CDR3 region has 11 residues. Germline-derived CDR1 and CDR2 are LNHDA and SQIVND (reference sequence). DNA for the CDR3: TGTGCCAGTAGTGCCCGACAGACGGCTTTCTTT. It is translated as CASSARQTAFF. The whole variable domain, remainder taken from reference TRBV19 and TRBJ1-1, is DGGITQSPKYLFRKEGQNVTLSCEQNLNHDAMYWYRQDPGQGLRLIYYSQIVNDFQKGDIAEGYSVSREKKESFPLTVTSAQKNPTAFYLCASSARQTAFFGQGTRLTVV.

In DNA form, the CDR3 reads TGTGCCAGCAGCTTAGGACAGGGGGCGACTAATGAAAAACTGTTTTTT. Translation gives CASSLGQGATNEKLFF. The chain couples TRBV5-4 to TRBJ1-4, with TRBD1 identical over 11 bases. With V trimmed by 2 bases and J by 2 bases, 2 bases remained unmatched. The length of the CDR3 is 16 residues. From germline, CDR1 is SGHNT and CDR2 YYREEE (reference sequence).

Of note for this clone: A read error may account for a junction end that differs from germline. The chain joins TRBV6-5 to TRBJ2-5, with TRBD2 matching over 10 bases. Germline lookup yields CDR1 MNHEY and CDR2 SVGAGI. The CDR3 contains 11 residues. Here the CDR3 reads CASRQRGGVDF. The CDR3 region has the DNA TGTGCCAGCAGGCAGCGGGGGGGTGTCGACTTC.

J is TRBJ2-1 and V is TRBV19; 8 bases agree with TRBD2. Germline loops: CDR1 LNHDA, CDR2 SQIVND (reference sequence). The J segment lost 7 bases and the V segment lost 4 bases, leaving 12 bases of the junction unmatched. The CDR3 has 16 amino acids. The CDR3 loop reads CASSKYSGTGGNEQFF. For the CDR3, the DNA is TGTGCCAGTAGTAAGTATAGCGGGACCGGCGGTAATGAGCAGTTCTTC.

In this sample, this clone is medium-sized (0.01 to 0.1%). This same CDR3 is encoded by further DNA sequences in the sample. The genes are TRBV6-2 or TRBV6-3 and TRBJ1-2; the match to TRBD1 covers 8 bases. Germline-derived CDR1 and CDR2 are MNHEY and SVGEGT. After removal of 0 bases from V and 0 bases from J, the junction contained 15 bases not matched to a gene. CDR3 length: 20 amino acids. The CDR3 region is CASSYSPLAQSDRANYGYTF. CDR3 DNA sequence: TGTGCCAGCAGTTACTCGCCACTCGCTCAATCGGACAGGGCTAACTATGGCTACACCTTC.

This CDR3 reads CASSANRGDTGELFF. In DNA form, the CDR3 reads TGTGCCAGCAGCGCGAACAGGGGGGACACCGGGGAGCTGTTTTTT. The chain carries TRBV7-3 and TRBJ2-2, with TRBD1 matching over 8 bases. V trimming: 5 bases; J trimming: 3 bases; junction bases outside the gene matches: 5. Germline lookup yields CDR1 SGHTA and CDR2 FQGTGA. The CDR3 sequence is 15 residues long. The variable domain in full, with the rest retrieved from reference TRBV7-3 and TRBJ2-2, is GAGVSQTPSNKVTEKGKYVELRCDPISGHTALYWYRQSLGQGPEFLIYFQGTGAADDSGLPNDRFFAVRPEGSVSTLKIQRTERGDSAVYLCASSANRGDTGELFFGEGSRLTVL.

The CDR3 here is CASSPTGTGGNEQFF. The CDR3 coding sequence is TGTGCCAGCAGCCCCACCGGGACAGGGGGCAATGAGCAGTTCTTC. This chain links TRBV7-2 with TRBJ2-1; 11 positions match TRBD1. Germline CDR1 reads SGHTA; CDR2 reads FQGNSA. This CDR3 comprises 15 residues. The V and J ends lost 5 bases and 6 bases, in that order; junction bases with no gene match: 6. The full variable domain, in which reference TRBV7-2 and TRBJ2-1 provide the parts outside the CDR3, is GAGVSQSPSNKVTEKGKDVELRCDPISGHTALYWYRQSLGQGLEFLIYFQGNSAPDKSGLPSDRFSAERTGGSVSTLTIQRTQQEDSAVYLCASSPTGTGGNEQFFGPGTRLTVL.

The chain couples TRBV27 to TRBJ2-7; 7 nucleotides line up with TRBD2. J lost 0 bases, V lost 7 bases, and 6 bases had no gene match. Germline V gene data show CDR1 as MNHEY and CDR2 as SMNVEV (reference sequence). The CDR3 runs to 14 residues. This CDR3 is CASKRGGSSYEQYF. DNA for the CDR3: TGTGCCAGCAAGCGAGGCGGGAGCTCCTACGAGCAGTACTTC.

CDR3 sequence reads: CASSLDPGTGTYGYTF. CDR3 nucleotide sequence: TGTGCCAGCAGTCTAGACCCCGGGACAGGTACCTATGGCTACACCTTC. The genes are TRBV25-1 and TRBJ1-2; 8 bases are shared with TRBD1. The germline CDR1 and CDR2 sequences are MGHDK and SYGVNS. Losses at the gene ends were 5 bases for V and 4 bases for J; bases not matched to a gene: 12. CDR3 length equals 16 residues.

The chain combines TRBV5-1 with TRBJ2-2, with a tentative D call TRBD2 (5 bases). The length of the CDR3 is 15 residues. V was shortened by 1 base and J by 6 bases, with 13 bases between the two germline ends. Germline V lookup: CDR1 SGHRS, CDR2 YFSETQ. This CDR3 is CASSLSGQRAGELFF. The DNA for the CDR3 is TGCGCCAGCAGCTTGAGCGGTCAGAGGGCCGGGGAGCTGTTTTTT. Filled out from reference TRBV5-1 and TRBJ2-2, the complete variable domain reads KAGVTQTPRYLIKTRGQQVTLSCSPISGHRSVSWYQQTPGQGLQFLFEYFSETQRNKGNFPGRFSGRQFSNSRSEMNVSTLELGDSALYLCASSLSGQRAGELFFGEGSRLTVL.

This clone has just a few counts. The CDR3 here is CASRGGDGNQPQHF. The CDR3 region has the DNA TGTGCCAGTAGGGGGGGGGACGGCAATCAGCCCCAGCATTTT. This chain joins TRBV6-6 and TRBJ1-5, with a possible D match to TRBD1 (6 bases). Trimming removed 9 bases from V and 2 bases from J, with 14 bases in between. Germline V CDR1 and CDR2: MNHNY, SVGAGI (reference sequence). This CDR3 is 14 amino acids long.

The table lists this clone with a few counts. The chain has TRBV2 and TRBJ2-2; 8 bases are shared with TRBD1. CDR3 length: 15 amino acids. Germline CDR1 is SNHLY and CDR2 is FYNNEI. Trimming at V came to 3 bases and at J to 6 bases, leaving 6 bases not matched to a gene. CDR3 nucleotides: TGTGCCAGCAGTGATGTGACAGGGGAATCCGGGGAGCTGTTTTTT. Residues: CASSDVTGESGELFF.

This chain links TRBV3-1 (or the pseudogene TRBV3-2) with TRBJ1-5; D remains ambiguous. The V end lost 0 bases, the J end lost 1 base, and 7 bases lay between the germline ends. The CDR3 spans 15 residues. Germline V gene lookup returns CDR1 LGHDT and CDR2 YNNKEL (reference sequence). The CDR3 is CASSQDPTSNQPQHF. The CDR3 DNA follows: TGTGCCAGCAGCCAAGATCCGACAAGCAATCAGCCCCAGCATTTT.

V and J are TRBV6-2 or TRBV6-3 and TRBJ1-1; D unclear. Germline values: CDR1 MNHEY, CDR2 SVGEGT. This CDR3 spans 13 amino acids. The V and J ends lost 0 bases and 1 base respectively, with 3 bases between them. CDR3 in amino acids: CASSYSRNTEAFF. CDR3 nucleotides: TGTGCCAGCAGTTACTCCCGGAACACTGAAGCTTTCTTT.